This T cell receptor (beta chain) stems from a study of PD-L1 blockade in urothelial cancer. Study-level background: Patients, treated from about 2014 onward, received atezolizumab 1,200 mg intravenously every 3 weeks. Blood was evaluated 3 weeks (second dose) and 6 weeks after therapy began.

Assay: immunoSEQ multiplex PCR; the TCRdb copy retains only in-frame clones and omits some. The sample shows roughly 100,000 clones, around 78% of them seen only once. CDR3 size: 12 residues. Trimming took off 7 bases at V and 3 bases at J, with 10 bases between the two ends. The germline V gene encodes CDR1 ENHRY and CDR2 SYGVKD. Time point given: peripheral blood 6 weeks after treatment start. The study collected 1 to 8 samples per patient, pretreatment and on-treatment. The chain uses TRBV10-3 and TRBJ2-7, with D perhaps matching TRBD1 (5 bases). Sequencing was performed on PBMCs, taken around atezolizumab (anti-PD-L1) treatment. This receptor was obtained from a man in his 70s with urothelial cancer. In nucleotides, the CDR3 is TGTGCCATCAAAAGGGGCGACTACGAGCAGTACTTC. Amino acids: CAIKRGDYEQYF.